This TCR beta chain was found in a study of CD8 T cells in ankylosing spondylitis. General study findings and limits: Past studies reported some motif variants in reactive arthritis synovial fluid and blood. Apparently characteristic of ankylosing spondylitis blood was a TCR beta motif (about 8 highly homologous variants).

A note on this clonotype: Antigen unknown.

After removal of 2 bases from V and 4 bases from J, the junction contained 4 bases not matched to a gene. Germline V CDR1 and CDR2: SGHVS, FNYEAQ. The CDR3 has 15 amino acids. Each CDR3 protein gets one entry after TCRdb re-called the 5' RACE reads with MiXCR. Of around 320,000 distinct CDR3 sequences in the sample, more than 20% were seen once. This TCR was recovered from a female donor with ankylosing spondylitis or in good health (not recorded which). The sample was blood, either unsorted or a sorted T cell fraction (not recorded which). The gene calls are TRBV7-6 and TRBJ2-1; 8 bases are a match to TRBD2. CDR3 loop: CASSLIAGTYNEQFF. The CDR3 nucleotides are TGTGCCAGCAGCTTAATAGCGGGAACATACAATGAGCAGTTCTTC.